Listed below are T cell receptor beta chains from one sample, sequenced in a study of shared clonotypes between healthy human individuals. Repertoires were generated with immunoSEQ multiplex PCR, while TCRdb's copy carries only in-frame clones and drops some. The data show over a million clones, more than 75% seen once. The material sequenced was memory CD4+ T cells from PBMCs. The receptor set was obtained from a man between 18 and 29 years old in good health. Some clones in this sample may be carry-over from other donors' samples. Each CDR3 is given with its conserved first and last residue. A D gene is named only where the DNA matches it firmly. Only some rows state a clone size, as once, few, many or a class for expanded clones.

D: NA
size: NA
J: TRBJ2-7
V: TRBV10-2
DNA: TGCGCCAGCAGTGTACTTCGTGGCGAGCAGTACTTC
CDR3: CASSVLRGEQYF

D: NA
size: few
J: TRBJ2-2
V: TRBV14
DNA: TGTGCCAGCAGCCACTCCGCGGAAGGACCCGGGGAGCTGTTTTTT
CDR3: CASSHSAEGPGELFF

D: NA
size: NA
J: TRBJ2-7
V: TRBV15
DNA: TGTGCCACCAGCAGAGGACAGTTGGCGAATCCTAGCTCCTACGAGCAGTACTTC
CDR3: CATSRGQLANPSSYEQYF

D: NA
size: NA
J: TRBJ2-7
V: TRBV15
DNA: TGTGCCACCAGCAGAGATGTTCGAGCCTACGAGCAGTACTTC
CDR3: CATSRDVRAYEQYF

D: TRBD2
size: few
J: TRBJ2-7
V: TRBV28
DNA: TGTGCCAGCAGTGGGGGAGCGGGAGCCCTCTTTTACGAGCAGTACTTC
CDR3: CASSGGAGALFYEQYF

D: NA
size: NA
J: TRBJ2-5
V: TRBV5-6
DNA: TGTGCCAGCAGTGATACCACCCGGAGAGAGACCCAGTACTTC
CDR3: CASSDTTRRETQYF

D: NA
size: NA
J: TRBJ2-1
V: TRBV11-3
DNA: TGTGCCAGCAGCTTAGTTTGGGGGAATGAGCAGTTCTTC
CDR3: CASSLVWGNEQFF

D: TRBD1
size: NA
J: TRBJ2-7
V: TRBV2
DNA: TGTGCCAGCAGGAATGATGTAGGGACAGGGGGCTACGAGCAGTACTTC
CDR3: CASRNDVGTGGYEQYF

D: NA
size: NA
J: TRBJ1-1
V: TRBV7-8
DNA: TGTGCCAGCAGCTTAGGGGAAAAGGTTGAAGCTTTCTTT
CDR3: CASSLGEKVEAFF

D: TRBD2
size: NA
J: TRBJ2-1
V: TRBV19
DNA: TGTGCCAGTAGTGGGGACTACTCGAAGTTCTTC
CDR3: CASSGDYSKFF

D: NA
size: NA
J: TRBJ1-5
V: TRBV14
DNA: TGTGCCAGCAGCCAAGATCGGGGAAATCATCAGCCCCAGCATTTT
CDR3: CASSQDRGNHQPQHF

D: NA
size: NA
J: TRBJ1-5
V: TRBV2
DNA: TGTGCCAGCAGTGGGTCGGGGGTTAAGGATCAGCCCCAGCATTTT
CDR3: CASSGSGVKDQPQHF

D: NA
size: NA
J: TRBJ1-2
V: TRBV10-3
DNA: TGTGCCATCAGTGAGTACCAATATGGCTACACCTTC
CDR3: CAISEYQYGYTF

D: NA
size: NA
J: TRBJ2-7
V: TRBV5-1
DNA: TGCGCCAGCAGGGACAGCTCCTACGAGCAGTACTTC
CDR3: CASRDSSYEQYF

D: NA
size: NA
J: TRBJ2-5
V: TRBV5-1
DNA: TGCGCCAGCAGCTCCTCTCCGGGAGTGTCAGAGACCCAGTACTTC
CDR3: CASSSSPGVSETQYF

D: TRBD2
size: NA
J: TRBJ2-3
V: TRBV4-2
DNA: TGTGCCAGCAGCCGCGCGGGGGTAGCTAGCACAGATACGCAGTATTTT
CDR3: CASSRAGVASTDTQYF

D: TRBD1
size: NA
J: TRBJ1-1
V: TRBV19
DNA: TGTGCCAGTAGTCCGACAGGGTTTAACACTGAAGCTTTCTTT
CDR3: CASSPTGFNTEAFF

D: NA
size: NA
J: TRBJ2-7
V: TRBV5-1
DNA: TGCGCCAGCAGCTTGGTAGCCAGGGCGAATTACGAGCAGTACTTC
CDR3: CASSLVARANYEQYF

D: NA
size: NA
J: TRBJ2-5
V: TRBV11-2
DNA: TGTGCCAGCAGCTTATTGTCGGTACAAGAGACCCAGTACTTC
CDR3: CASSLLSVQETQYF

D: NA
size: few
J: TRBJ2-7
V: TRBV10-3
DNA: TGTGCCATCAGCAGCGACGTTACCTACGAGCAGTACTTC
CDR3: CAISSDVTYEQYF

D: NA
size: NA
J: TRBJ1-5
V: TRBV5-1
DNA: TGCGCCAGCAGCTTGAATCGAGATCAGCCCCAGCATTTT
CDR3: CASSLNRDQPQHF

D: TRBD1
size: NA
J: TRBJ1-2
V: TRBV29-1
DNA: TGCAGCGGGGGGGACAGTTATGGCTACACCTTC
CDR3: CSGGDSYGYTF

D: NA
size: NA
J: TRBJ2-2
V: TRBV27
DNA: TGTGCCAGCAGACCTCAGGGGACGAACACCGGGGAGCTGTTTTTT
CDR3: CASRPQGTNTGELFF

D: NA
size: NA
J: TRBJ2-3
V: TRBV19
DNA: TGTGCCTCAAGCCGGGCCCTATCCTTCACAGATACGCAGTATTTT
CDR3: CASSRALSFTDTQYF

D: NA
size: NA
J: TRBJ2-5
V: TRBV29-1
DNA: TGCAGCACCAAAAGAGGACTCGGGGAGACCCAGTACTTC
CDR3: CSTKRGLGETQYF

D: NA
size: NA
J: TRBJ2-4
V: TRBV5-1
DNA: TGCGCCAGCAGCTCCCTAGAATCCTTAGCCAAAAACATTCAGTACTTC
CDR3: CASSSLESLAKNIQYF

D: TRBD2
size: NA
J: TRBJ2-1
V: TRBV5-1
DNA: TGCGCCAGCAGGGGGACTAGCGGGATCCACAATGAGCAGTTCTTC
CDR3: CASRGTSGIHNEQFF

D: NA
size: NA
J: TRBJ2-7
V: TRBV13
DNA: TGTGCCAGCAGCTTAGCGAACACCTACGAGCAGTACTTC
CDR3: CASSLANTYEQYF

D: NA
size: NA
J: TRBJ2-5
V: TRBV29-1
DNA: TGCAGCGTTGCTGTCAGCCAAGAGACCCAGTACTTC
CDR3: CSVAVSQETQYF

D: NA
size: many
J: TRBJ1-3
V: TRBV7-9
DNA: TGTGCCAGCAGTCTAACTCAGGGAACTGGAAACACCATATATTTT
CDR3: CASSLTQGTGNTIYF

D: NA
size: NA
J: TRBJ2-2
V: TRBV30
DNA: TGTGCCTGGAGTGGTGCGGGATTTTCCGGGGAGCTGTTTTTT
CDR3: CAWSGAGFSGELFF

D: NA
size: NA
J: TRBJ2-7
V: TRBV29-1
DNA: TGCAGCGTTAGGACCCCCCGGGGCTTCACCTACGAGCAGTACTTC
CDR3: CSVRTPRGFTYEQYF

D: NA
size: NA
J: TRBJ2-1
V: TRBV6-1
DNA: TGTGCCAGCAGTGAATTGGGGGCTAGGGCATACAATGAGCAGTTCTTC
CDR3: CASSELGARAYNEQFF

D: NA
size: few
J: TRBJ1-4
V: TRBV25-1
DNA: TGTGCCAGCACAGGCGCCGCTAATGAAAAACTGTTTTTT
CDR3: CASTGAANEKLFF

D: NA
size: NA
J: TRBJ1-1
V: TRBV2
DNA: TGTGCCAGCGGGTACCAGCTCTTTAGAGCTTTCTTT
CDR3: CASGYQLFRAFF

D: NA
size: NA
J: TRBJ1-5
V: TRBV4-3
DNA: TGCGCCAGCAGCCAAGGGGTCCTTAGCAATCAGCCCCAGCATTTT
CDR3: CASSQGVLSNQPQHF

D: TRBD1
size: NA
J: TRBJ2-3
V: TRBV7-2
DNA: TGTGCCAGCAGCTTAGACAGGGGGACCCGCCCGCAGTATTTT
CDR3: CASSLDRGTRPQYF

D: NA
size: NA
J: TRBJ2-4
V: TRBV29-1
DNA: TGCAGCGTTGAACACACGGCAAACATTCAGTACTTC
CDR3: CSVEHTANIQYF

D: NA
size: NA
J: TRBJ1-1
V: TRBV7-3
DNA: TGTGCCAGCAGCTTGGAGCTCCACACTGAAGCTTTCTTT
CDR3: CASSLELHTEAFF

D: TRBD1
size: NA
J: TRBJ2-5
V: TRBV25-1
DNA: TGTGCCAGCAGTGAGTTCGGGGCAGGGGGCGGTCAAGAGACCCAGTACTTC
CDR3: CASSEFGAGGGQETQYF

D: NA
size: NA
J: TRBJ2-3
V: TRBV30
DNA: TGTGCCTGGAGAGGGGAAGATACGCAGTATTTT
CDR3: CAWRGEDTQYF

D: TRBD2
size: NA
J: TRBJ2-1
V: TRBV9
DNA: TGTGCCAGCAGCGCCCGGCAGACTAGCCTTCTCAATGAGCAGTTCTTC
CDR3: CASSARQTSLLNEQFF

D: NA
size: many
J: TRBJ2-6
V: TRBV5-1
DNA: TGCGCCAGCAGCTTGGGACCGAACCTCTTATCTGGGGCCAACGTCCTGACTTTC
CDR3: CASSLGPNLLSGANVLTF

D: NA
size: NA
J: TRBJ1-5
V: TRBV2
DNA: TGTGCCAGCAGCGGGGAGACAAATAGCAATCAGCCCCAGCATTTT
CDR3: CASSGETNSNQPQHF

D: NA
size: NA
J: TRBJ2-5
V: TRBV7-9
DNA: TGTGCCAGCAGCCGGGGTCAGGGTCGTTTCGAGACCCAGTACTTC
CDR3: CASSRGQGRFETQYF

D: NA
size: few
J: TRBJ2-7
V: TRBV6-6
DNA: TGTGCCAGCAGCTTGATGAACAGGGCTTCCTACGAGCAGTACTTC
CDR3: CASSLMNRASYEQYF

D: NA
size: NA
J: TRBJ2-5
V: TRBV18
DNA: TGTGCCAGCTCACCACCCCGCGCCTTGACGTTCGGAGAGACCCAGTACTTC
CDR3: CASSPPRALTFGETQYF

D: TRBD1
size: NA
J: TRBJ1-2
V: TRBV28
DNA: TGTGCCAGCGGAGAGACAGGGATCTATGGCTACACCTTC
CDR3: CASGETGIYGYTF

D: TRBD1
size: NA
J: TRBJ2-3
V: TRBV2
DNA: TGTGCCAGCGCCGCTGATCGACAGGGGCCAGATACGCAGTATTTT
CDR3: CASAADRQGPDTQYF

D: TRBD1
size: NA
J: TRBJ2-1
V: TRBV29-1
DNA: TGCAGCGTTACTACAGGGGGTCAGCAGTTCTTC
CDR3: CSVTTGGQQFF

D: NA
size: NA
J: TRBJ1-5
V: TRBV9
DNA: TGTGCCAGCAGCGTAGAAGGGACACCAAATCAGCCCCAGCATTTT
CDR3: CASSVEGTPNQPQHF

D: NA
size: few
J: TRBJ2-1
V: TRBV12-5
DNA: TGTGCTAGTGGTTTGGAGGGTGTCAATGAGCAGTTCTTC
CDR3: CASGLEGVNEQFF

D: NA
size: NA
J: TRBJ2-3
V: TRBV5-1
DNA: TGCGCCAGCGACCCTGGGATGGGCATCTACACAGATACGCAGTATTTT
CDR3: CASDPGMGIYTDTQYF

D: TRBD1
size: NA
J: TRBJ1-3
V: TRBV6-5
DNA: TGTGCCAGCAGTTACTCAAGGGGACAGTCTGGAAACACCATATATTTT
CDR3: CASSYSRGQSGNTIYF

D: TRBD1
size: few
J: TRBJ1-1
V: TRBV5-1
DNA: TGCGCCAGCAGCTTGGCCGACAGGGAGGGGACTGAAGCTTTCTTT
CDR3: CASSLADREGTEAFF